The 3 T cell receptor beta chains listed next were all sequenced from one sample in a study of blood T cell repertoires in COVID-19. The assay was immunoSEQ multiplex PCR, and TCRdb's table has in-frame clones only and misses some. The table includes about 55,000 clones, over 75% detected once. Input material: peripheral blood. All receptors derive from a human donor in a cohort sampled during active COVID-19.

This clone was picked up a small number of times. The chain employs TRBV27 and TRBJ2-1, with 16 nucleotides matching TRBD2. Germline V gene lookup returns CDR1 MNHEY and CDR2 SMNVEV (reference sequence). With 5 bases clipped from V and 5 bases from J, the junction kept 9 bases outside the gene matches. There are 18 residues in the CDR3. CDR3 sequence (DNA): TGTGCCAGCAGTGGGGGACTAGCGGGAGGGCCGGGAAACAATGAGCAGTTCTTC. This sequence encodes CASSGGLAGGPGNNEQFF.

This clone appeared a single time. The V and J genes are TRBV25-1 and TRBJ2-7; tentative D call: TRBD2 (7 bases). The CDR3 is made up of 13 amino acids. V lost 5 bases and J lost 7, with 15 bases in between. Per the germline V gene, CDR1 is MGHDK and CDR2 is SYGVNS. In DNA, the CDR3 is TGTGCCAGCAGTAGGGGGGGGGCGCGTGAGCAGTACTTC. Residues: CASSRGGAREQYF.

CDR3 loop: CASSLGLAPQETQYF. In DNA, the CDR3 is TGCGCCAGCAGCTTGGGACTAGCGCCCCAAGAGACCCAGTACTTC. The J gene is TRBJ2-5, the V gene TRBV5-1; 8 nucleotides align to TRBD2. This CDR3 is built from 15 residues. V was clipped by 0 bases and J by 1 base; unmatched bases: 2. Germline-derived CDR1 and CDR2 are SGHRS and YFSETQ.